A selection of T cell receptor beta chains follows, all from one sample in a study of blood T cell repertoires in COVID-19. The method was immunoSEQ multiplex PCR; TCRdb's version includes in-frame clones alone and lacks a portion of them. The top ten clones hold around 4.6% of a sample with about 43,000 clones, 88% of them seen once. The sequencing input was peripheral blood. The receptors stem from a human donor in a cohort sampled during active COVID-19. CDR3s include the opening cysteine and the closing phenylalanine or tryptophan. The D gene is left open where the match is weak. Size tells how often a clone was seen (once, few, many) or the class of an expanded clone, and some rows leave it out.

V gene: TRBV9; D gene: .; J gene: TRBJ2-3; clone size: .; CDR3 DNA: TGTGCCAGCAGCGTGGCCCCTACAGATACGCAGTATTTT; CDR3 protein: CASSVAPTDTQYF
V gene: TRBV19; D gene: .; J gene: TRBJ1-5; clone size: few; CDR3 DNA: TGTGCCAGTAGTACCCCAGGGTCCGATCAGCCCCAGCATTTT; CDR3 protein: CASSTPGSDQPQHF
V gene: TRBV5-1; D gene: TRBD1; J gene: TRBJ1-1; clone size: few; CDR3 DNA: TGCGCCAGCAGCGACAGGGCTGAGGGTACTGAAGCTTTCTTT; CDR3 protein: CASSDRAEGTEAFF
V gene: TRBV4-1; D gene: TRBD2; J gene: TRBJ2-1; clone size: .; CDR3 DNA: TGCGCCAGCAGACCCCAGCGGGAGGGATACAATGAGCAGTTCTTC; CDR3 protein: CASRPQREGYNEQFF
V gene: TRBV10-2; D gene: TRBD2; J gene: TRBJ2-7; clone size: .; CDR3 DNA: TGCGCCAGCCGAGCGGGAAAGAGCTCCTACGAGCAGTACTTC; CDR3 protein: CASRAGKSSYEQYF
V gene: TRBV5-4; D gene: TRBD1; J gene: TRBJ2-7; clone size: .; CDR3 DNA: TGTGCCAGCAGCTCCGGACAGGGGAATTACGAGCAGTACTTC; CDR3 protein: CASSSGQGNYEQYF
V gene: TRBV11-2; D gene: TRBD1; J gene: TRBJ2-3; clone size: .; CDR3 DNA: TGTGCCAGCAGCTCCACAGGGGGCACAGATACGCAGTATTTT; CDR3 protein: CASSSTGGTDTQYF
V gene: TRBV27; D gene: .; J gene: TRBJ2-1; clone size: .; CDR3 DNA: TGTGCCAGCAGTGGTCTTGGCGGGATTAGCTCCTACAATGAGCAGTTCTTC; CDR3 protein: CASSGLGGISSYNEQFF
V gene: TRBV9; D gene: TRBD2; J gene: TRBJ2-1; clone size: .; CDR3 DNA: TGTGCCAGCAGTTGGGCCCTGACTAGCGGTCATGAGCATGAGCAGTTCTTC; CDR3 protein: CASSWALTSGHEHEQFF
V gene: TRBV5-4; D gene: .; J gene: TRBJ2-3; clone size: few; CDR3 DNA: TGTGCCAGCAGCTTGGAGCCAGGGGAGGGAGATACGCAGTATTTT; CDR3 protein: CASSLEPGEGDTQYF
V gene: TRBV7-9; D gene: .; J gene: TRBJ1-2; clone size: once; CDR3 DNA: TGTGCCAGCAGCTTCGGACAGATGCCTCGCGGCTACACCTTC; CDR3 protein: CASSFGQMPRGYTF
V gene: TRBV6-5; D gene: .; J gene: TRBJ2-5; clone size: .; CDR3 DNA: TGTGCCAGCAGAAGGAGGACAGCTAACCAAGAGACCCAGTACTTC; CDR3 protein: CASRRRTANQETQYF
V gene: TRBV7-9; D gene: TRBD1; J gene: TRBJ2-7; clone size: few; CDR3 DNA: TGTGCCAGCAGCTTCGACAGGGGTATTAACTGGGAGCAGTACTTC; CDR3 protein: CASSFDRGINWEQYF
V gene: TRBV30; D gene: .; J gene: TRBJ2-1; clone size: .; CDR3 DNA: TGTGCCTGGAGGGTCGAGGAGGGAGGCTACAATGAGCAGTTCTTC; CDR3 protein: CAWRVEEGGYNEQFF
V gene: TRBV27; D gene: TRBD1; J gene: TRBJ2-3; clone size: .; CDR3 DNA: TGTGCCAGCCGGCGGACAGGGCCCGCAGATACGCAGTATTTT; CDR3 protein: CASRRTGPADTQYF
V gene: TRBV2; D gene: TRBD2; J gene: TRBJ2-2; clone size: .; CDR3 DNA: TGTGCCAGCAGCGATGGACTAGCGAGGGCCGGGGAGCTGTTTTTT; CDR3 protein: CASSDGLARAGELFF
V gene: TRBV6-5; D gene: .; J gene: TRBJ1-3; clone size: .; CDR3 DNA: TGTGCCAGCAGTCCCGGGACAATCTCTGGAAACACCATATATTTT; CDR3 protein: CASSPGTISGNTIYF
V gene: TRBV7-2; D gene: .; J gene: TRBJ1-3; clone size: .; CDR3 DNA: TGTGCCAGCAGTAGCGTTGTCGGGAGCTCTGGAAACACCATATATTTT; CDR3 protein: CASSSVVGSSGNTIYF
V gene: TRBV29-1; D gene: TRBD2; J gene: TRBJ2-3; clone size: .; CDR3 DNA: TGCAGCGTTGTCGCGGGAGGGACCACGGGTACGCAGTATTTT; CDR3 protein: CSVVAGGTTGTQYF
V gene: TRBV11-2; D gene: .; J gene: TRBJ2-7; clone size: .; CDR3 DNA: TGTGCCAGCAGCTCACAGGGCTCTTACTACGAGCAGTACTTC; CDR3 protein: CASSSQGSYYEQYF
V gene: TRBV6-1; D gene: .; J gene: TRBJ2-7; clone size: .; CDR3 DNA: TGTGCCAGCAGTGAAGACATCTACGAGCAGTACTTC; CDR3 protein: CASSEDIYEQYF
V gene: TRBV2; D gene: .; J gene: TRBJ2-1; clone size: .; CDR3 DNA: TGTGCCAGCAGTGAGGGGGCTCGGAATGAGCAGTTCTTC; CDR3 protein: CASSEGARNEQFF